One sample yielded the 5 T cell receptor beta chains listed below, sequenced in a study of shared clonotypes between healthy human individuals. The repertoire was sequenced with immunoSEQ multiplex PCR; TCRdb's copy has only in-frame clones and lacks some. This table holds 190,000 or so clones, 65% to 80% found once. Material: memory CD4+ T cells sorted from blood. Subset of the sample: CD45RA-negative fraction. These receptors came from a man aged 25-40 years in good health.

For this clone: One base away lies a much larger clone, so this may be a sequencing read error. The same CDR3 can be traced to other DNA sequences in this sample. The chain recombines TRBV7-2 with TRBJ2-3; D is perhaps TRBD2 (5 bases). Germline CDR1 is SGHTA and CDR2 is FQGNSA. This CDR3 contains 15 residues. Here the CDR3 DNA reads TGTGCTAGCAGCTCGCTGGGGAGATCCACAGATACGCAGTATTTT. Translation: CASSSLGRSTDTQYF. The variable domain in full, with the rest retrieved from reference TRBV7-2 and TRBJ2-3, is GAGVSQSPSNKVTEKGKDVELRCDPISGHTALYWYRQSLGQGLEFLIYFQGNSAPDKSGLPSDRFSAERTGGSVSTLTIQRTQQEDSAVYLCASSSLGRSTDTQYFGPGTRLTVL.

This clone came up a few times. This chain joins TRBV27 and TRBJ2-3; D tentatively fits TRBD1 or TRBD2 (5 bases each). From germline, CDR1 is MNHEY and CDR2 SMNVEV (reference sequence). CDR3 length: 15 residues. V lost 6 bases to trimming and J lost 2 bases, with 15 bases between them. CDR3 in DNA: TGTGCCAGCAGATTCCGGGACCGCACCACAGATACGCAGTATTTT. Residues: CASRFRDRTTDTQYF.

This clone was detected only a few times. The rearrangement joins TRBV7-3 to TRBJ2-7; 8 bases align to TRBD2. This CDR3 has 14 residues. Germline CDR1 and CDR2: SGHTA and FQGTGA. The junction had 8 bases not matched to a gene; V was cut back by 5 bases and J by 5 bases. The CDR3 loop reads CASSQSGSLNEQYF. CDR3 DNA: TGTGCCAGCAGCCAGAGCGGGAGTCTCAACGAGCAGTACTTC.

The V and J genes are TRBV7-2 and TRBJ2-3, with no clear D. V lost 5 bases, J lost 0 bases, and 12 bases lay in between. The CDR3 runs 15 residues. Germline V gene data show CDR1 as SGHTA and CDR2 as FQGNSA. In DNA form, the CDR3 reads TGTGCCAGCAGCCTAAGAGGTACCAGCACAGATACGCAGTATTTT. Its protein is CASSLRGTSTDTQYF.

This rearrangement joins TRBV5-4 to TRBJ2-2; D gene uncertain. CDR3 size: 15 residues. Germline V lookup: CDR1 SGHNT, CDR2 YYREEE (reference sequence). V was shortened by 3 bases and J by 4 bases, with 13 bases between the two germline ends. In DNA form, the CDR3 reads TGTGCCAGCAGCTCAGAAGTGGGAACCACCGGGGAGCTGTTTTTT. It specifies CASSSEVGTTGELFF.